The clone carrying this TCR beta chain has just a few counts. This entry is derived from a study of molecular identifiers for immune sequencing clone quantification. Each CDR3 protein gets one entry after TCRdb re-called the PCR reads with MiXCR. The sample includes around 480,000 distinct CDR3 sequences, around a fifth of them seen just once. The CDR3 loop spans 14 amino acids. The germline V gene has CDR1 LNHDA and CDR2 SQIVND (reference sequence). Trimming cost V 4 bases and J 7 bases; bases outside gene matches: 7. This receptor was obtained from a human donor in good health. Some libraries in this study had Jurkat cell RNA spiked in. The material sequenced was naive CD8+ T cells from blood, with Jurkat cell RNA spiked in. This sample's subset: FACS-sorted CD8+CD4-CCR7+CD45RA+ naive T cells. This chain joins TRBV19 and TRBJ1-5; 7 bases are a match to TRBD1. CDR3 sequence: CASSTTGEGQPQHF. The CDR3 nucleotides read TGTGCCAGTAGTACCACAGGGGAAGGGCAGCCCCAGCATTTT.